This T cell receptor (beta chain) was sequenced during a study of shared clonotypes between healthy human individuals. Study-level background: Plates per donor: three CD4 naive, three CD4 memory, two CD8 naive, one CD8 memory.

The CDR3 spans 16 residues. V lost 0 bases, J lost 0 bases, and 8 bases lay in between. Germline values: CDR1 LNHDA, CDR2 SQIVND (reference sequence). The naive CD8 population came from CD45RO-negative cells selected for CCR7, without terminally differentiated effector memory CD45RA+ cells. Every subset had its genomic DNA shared out evenly among several immunoSEQ plates. Sorted-subset replicate PCRs used 200 ng DNA, 30,000 or so T cell genomes. The protocol was immunoSEQ multiplex PCR, while the TCRdb copy is restricted to in-frame clones and leaves out a portion. The sample holds around 650,000 clones; roughly 95% are singletons and the top ten take about 0.11%.

This sequence was found in a woman in her 30s in good health. The rearrangement links TRBV19 to TRBJ1-4; D remains ambiguous. Sequenced input: naive CD8+ T cells sorted from blood. The CDR3 is CASSIDRESTNEKLFF. The CDR3 DNA is TGTGCCAGTAGTATAGATCGGGAGTCAACTAATGAAAAACTGTTTTTT.